This TCR beta chain was profiled in a study of T cells in Graves' hyperthyroidism and ophthalmopathy. Study observations and caveats: Separating ophthalmopathy from stable hyperthyroidism was achieved by a 13 V-J model.

The V gene's germline CDR1 is MDHEN and CDR2 SYDVKM. The germline V and J ends were trimmed by 5 bases and 0 bases, with 12 bases remaining between them. The CDR3 spans 15 residues. Amplification targeted TCR beta CDR3 regions from RNA transcripts. Primed by the HTBI set, a first-round RT-PCR was run on the TCR CDR3. A single record per CDR3 protein comes from TCRdb applying MiXCR to the multiplex PCR reads. This sample has around 530,000 distinct CDR3 sequences, with more than 15% found just once. Not enrolled were patients with uncontrolled infection, other autoimmune disease, pregnancy or lactation. This clonotype was detected ten times or more. Its specificity is not known.

The chain is built from TRBV28 and TRBJ2-3, with D possibly being TRBD2 (6 bases). Sequenced input: blood. This sequence originates from a woman aged 18 to 35 with Graves' ophthalmopathy. This CDR3 is CASSSLSGSTDTQYF. In DNA form, the CDR3 reads TGTGCCAGCAGTAGCCTTAGCGGTAGCACAGATACGCAGTATTTT.